The clone carrying this T cell receptor (beta chain) was detected ten times or more. The data were taken from a study of patients with pleural tuberculosis. TCRdb reprocessed the reads via MiXCR and lists one record per CDR3 protein. The repertoire holds approximately 53,000 distinct CDR3 sequences, with 5.5% to 8% as singletons. The CDR3 has 16 amino acids. Germline V gives CDR1 DFQATT, CDR2 SNEGSKA (reference sequence). Trimming shortened V by 0 bases and J by 1 base, and 13 bases separated the two germline ends. The V and J genes are TRBV20-1 and TRBJ1-5; no clear D. The receptor comes from a human donor with pleural tuberculosis. In DNA, the CDR3 is TGCAGTGCTAGAGAAAGAGTCTGGAAGAGCAATCAGCCCCAGCATTTT. Translating it yields CSARERVWKSNQPQHF.